The entry below gives a single TCR beta chain sequence along with its context. V gave up 11 bases and J gave up 3 bases, with 20 bases separating them. This CDR3 spans 14 amino acids. From germline, CDR1 is SNHLY and CDR2 FYNNEI. The data derive from a study of cytomegalovirus exposure and HLA in healthy donors. The study ran its PCR with 60 Vbeta and 13 Jbeta primers. Measured with immunoSEQ multiplex PCR; TCRdb has only the in-frame clones, and not every one. The sample gives fewer than 140,000 clones, over 55% of which show up once; 2.5% to 3.5% is in the top ten. This TCR was sampled from a female donor in good health and CMV-seronegative. The rearrangement joins TRBV2 to TRBJ2-7; perhaps TRBD1 as D (7 bases). Sequencing input: PBMCs. The CDR3 here is CAGSGAGGFYEQYF. DNA for the CDR3: TGTGCCGGCTCGGGGGCAGGGGGGTTCTACGAGCAGTACTTC.